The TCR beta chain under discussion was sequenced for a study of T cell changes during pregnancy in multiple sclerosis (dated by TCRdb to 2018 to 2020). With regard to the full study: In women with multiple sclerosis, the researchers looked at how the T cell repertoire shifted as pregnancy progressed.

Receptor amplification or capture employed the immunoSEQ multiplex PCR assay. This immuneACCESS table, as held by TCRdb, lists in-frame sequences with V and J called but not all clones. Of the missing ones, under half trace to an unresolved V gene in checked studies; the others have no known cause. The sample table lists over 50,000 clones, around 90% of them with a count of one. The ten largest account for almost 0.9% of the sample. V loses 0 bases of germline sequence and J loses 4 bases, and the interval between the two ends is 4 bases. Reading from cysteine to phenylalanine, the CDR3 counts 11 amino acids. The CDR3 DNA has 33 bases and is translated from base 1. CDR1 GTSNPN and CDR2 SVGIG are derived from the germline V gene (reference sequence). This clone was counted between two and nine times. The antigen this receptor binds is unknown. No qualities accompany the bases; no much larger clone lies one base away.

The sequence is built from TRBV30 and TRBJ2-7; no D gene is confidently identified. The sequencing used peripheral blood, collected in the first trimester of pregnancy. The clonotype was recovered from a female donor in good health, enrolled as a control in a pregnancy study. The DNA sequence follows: TGTGCCTGGAGTGTACAATACGAGCAGTACTTC. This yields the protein CAWSVQYEQYF.